Given below is one T cell receptor beta chain in context. These data originate in a study of T cell responses to AZD1222 COVID-19 vaccine. In germline, CDR1 is SGHTA, CDR2 FQGNSA. V lost 5 bases and J 6 bases, leaving 19 bases between the germline ends. The CDR3 runs to 15 residues. Clones were read by immunoSEQ multiplex PCR, and TCRdb kept only the in-frame ones, dropping some. The sample records about 170,000 clones, 90% to 95% being singletons. Sample: peripheral blood, taken on day 0 of AZD1222 vaccination. The chain employs TRBV7-2 and TRBJ1-2; weak D call: TRBD1 (5 bases). This receptor was obtained from an adult in good health. CDR3 DNA sequence: TGTGCCAGCAGCCGGTACACGGGGGGGAGCAATGGCTACACCTTC. This translates into CASSRYTGGSNGYTF.